Listed here are 18 T cell receptor beta chains from one sample, sequenced in a study of blood T cell repertoires in COVID-19. Measured with immunoSEQ multiplex PCR; TCRdb has only the in-frame clones, and not every one. The data contain about 400,000 clones, over 75% of them seen just once; the ten biggest clones take up 2% to 2.5%. Sequencing was done on a sample of PBMCs or T cells enriched from blood (not recorded which). All receptors derive from a woman aged 35 to 49 with acute COVID-19.

V usage is TRBV3-1 (or the pseudogene TRBV3-2) and J usage is TRBJ1-1; 9 positions agree with TRBD1. The J segment lost 1 base and the V segment lost 4 bases, leaving 4 bases of the junction unmatched. Germline CDR1 is LGHDT and CDR2 is YNNKEL (reference sequence). There are 15 residues in the CDR3. The DNA of the CDR3 is TGTGCCAGCAGCCTGGCGGGACAGGGGAACACTGAAGCTTTCTTT. Residues: CASSLAGQGNTEAFF.

This clone was seen only a few times. This chain connects TRBV6-5 to TRBJ1-1; TRBD1 agrees at 7 bases. Trimming at V came to 6 bases and at J to 3 bases, leaving 7 bases not matched to a gene. This CDR3 comprises 14 residues. Germline CDR1 reads MNHEY; CDR2 reads SVGAGI. CDR3 coding DNA: TGTGCCAGCAGCGGGAGACAGGGACACACTGAAGCTTTCTTT. The encoded protein is CASSGRQGHTEAFF.

The chain couples TRBV30 to TRBJ1-1; possibly TRBD1 for D (6 bases). There are 13 residues in the CDR3. V lost 5 bases and J lost 3, with 13 bases in between. From germline, CDR1 is GTSNPN and CDR2 SVGIG (reference sequence). The CDR3 DNA reads TGTGCCTGGGGTACAGGGACCTACACTGAAGCTTTCTTT. Protein: CAWGTGTYTEAFF.

J is TRBJ2-3 and V is TRBV20-1; D might be TRBD1 (6 bases). The germline V gene encodes CDR1 DFQATT and CDR2 SNEGSKA (reference sequence). V was trimmed by 3 bases and J by 9 bases, leaving 10 bases between them. The CDR3 covers 11 residues. The CDR3 DNA reads as TGCAGTGCTAGGGACAGTGGCACGCAGTATTTT. This codes for CSARDSGTQYF.

CDR3 in amino acids: CASSVGGQAFNEQFF. CDR3 bases: TGTGCCAGCAGCGTAGGGGGACAGGCTTTCAATGAGCAGTTCTTC. The rearrangement joins TRBV9 to TRBJ2-1; 8 nucleotides align to TRBD1. CDR1 is SGDLS and CDR2 is YYNGEE in the germline V gene. The CDR3 sequence is 15 residues long. V trimming: 0 bases; J trimming: 6 bases; junction bases outside the gene matches: 5.

The chain employs TRBV2 and TRBJ2-1; 7 nucleotides align to TRBD2. Germline CDR1 and CDR2: SNHLY and FYNNEI. This CDR3 region has 14 residues. V was clipped by 8 bases and J by 3 bases; unmatched bases: 7. For the CDR3, the DNA is TGTGCCAGCGCGCCGGGAGGTATCTACAATGAGCAGTTCTTC. The encoded protein is CASAPGGIYNEQFF.

This clone appeared many times. V is TRBV7-9 and J is TRBJ1-1; D might be TRBD1 (5 bases). The ends were cut back, 4 bases at V and 0 bases at J, with 12 bases in the middle. Germline assignment: CDR1 SEHNR and CDR2 FQNEAQ (reference sequence). The CDR3 contains 15 residues. The CDR3 is CASSSPGRMNTEAFF. CDR3 coding DNA: TGTGCCAGCAGCTCCCCAGGGCGTATGAACACTGAAGCTTTCTTT. The full variable domain, rest sourced from reference TRBV7-9 and TRBJ1-1, is DTGVSQNPRHKITKRGQNVTFRCDPISEHNRLYWYRQTLGQGPEFLTYFQNEAQLEKSRLLSDRFSAERPKGSFSTLEIQRTEQGDSAMYLCASSSPGRMNTEAFFGQGTRLTVV.

The V gene is TRBV5-1, the J gene TRBJ1-5, with D uncertain. The CDR3 runs 12 residues. From germline, CDR1 is SGHRS and CDR2 YFSETQ. Trimming pared 6 bases from V and 8 bases from J, leaving 12 bases between. Written as DNA, the CDR3 is TGCGCCAGCATGGAGGGCGCTGAGCCCCAGCATTTT. This sequence encodes CASMEGAEPQHF.

This rearrangement joins TRBV19 to TRBJ1-2, with D possibly being TRBD1 (5 bases). The germline gives CDR1 LNHDA, CDR2 SQIVND (reference sequence). The V gene lost 7 bases and the J gene lost 0 bases, with 21 bases spanning the gap. The CDR3 has 17 residues. The CDR3, as DNA: TGTGCCAGTACCACCTTGTTCCGGGGGGAGACTAACTATGGCTACACCTTC. Protein sequence: CASTTLFRGETNYGYTF.

Regarding this clone: One end of the junction does not line up with germline, which may come from a read error. V is TRBV7-8 and J is TRBJ2-3, with 10 bases aligning to TRBD2. Germline CDR1 is SGHVS and CDR2 is FQNEAQ. This CDR3 spans 15 amino acids. The DNA of the CDR3 is TGTGCCAGCAGTTTAGCGGGGGGTCACACAGATACGCAGTATTTT. Its translation is CASSLAGGHTDTQYF.

As for this clone: A much larger clone is a single base away; this may be a read error. This same CDR3 is encoded by further DNA sequences in the sample. The rearrangement uses TRBV3-1 (or the pseudogene TRBV3-2) and TRBJ1-1, with D tentatively TRBD1 (5 bases). Trimming left V 4 bases short and J 1 base short, with 7 bases between. The CDR3 is 13 amino acids. Germline-derived CDR1 and CDR2 are LGHDT and YNNKEL (reference sequence). The CDR3 is CASSLQGNTEAFF. The CDR3 DNA is TGTGCCAGCAGCCTTCAGGGGAACACTGAAGCTTTCTTT.

This chain uses TRBV9 with TRBJ1-2; tentatively, D is TRBD1 (5 bases). Trimming shortened V by 2 bases and J by 0 bases, and 8 bases separated the two germline ends. Germline lookup yields CDR1 SGDLS and CDR2 YYNGEE. The CDR3 runs to 14 residues. CDR3 sequence: CASSVDRPNYGYTF. DNA for the CDR3: TGTGCCAGCAGCGTTGACAGACCTAACTATGGCTACACCTTC.

This clone was counted once. This chain uses TRBV2 with TRBJ2-7; 7 positions match TRBD1. The CDR3 extends over 11 amino acids. V lost 3 bases and J lost 9; bases outside the gene matches: 2. Germline-derived CDR1 and CDR2 are SNHLY and FYNNEI. CDR3 amino acids: CASSEGDRQYF. In nucleotides, the CDR3 is TGTGCCAGCAGTGAGGGGGACAGGCAGTACTTC.

This clone showed up just once. J is TRBJ1-5 and V is TRBV18, with TRBD1 matching 10 bases. Losses at the gene ends were 0 bases for V and 2 bases for J; bases not matched to a gene: 10. The CDR3 covers 19 residues. Germline V gene sequence: CDR1 KGHSH, CDR2 LQKENI. CDR3 protein: CASSPPLGQGGVGNQPQHF. CDR3 DNA: TGTGCCAGCTCACCACCCCTCGGACAGGGGGGTGTTGGCAATCAGCCCCAGCATTTT. Full variable domain (rest looked up from reference TRBV18 and TRBJ1-5): NAGVMQNPRHLVRRRGQEARLRCSPMKGHSHVYWYRQLPEEGLKFMVYLQKENIIDESGMPKERFSAEFPKEGPSILRIQQVVRGDSAAYFCASSPPLGQGGVGNQPQHFGDGTRLSIL.

The V and J genes are TRBV9 and TRBJ2-4; 7 bases are shared with TRBD2. Germline assignment: CDR1 SGDLS and CDR2 YYNGEE. Trimming at V came to 4 bases and at J to 7 bases, leaving 11 bases not matched to a gene. CDR3 size: 15 residues. The CDR3 reads CASSPTRGEVNIQYF. Written as DNA, the CDR3 is TGTGCCAGCAGCCCTACTCGGGGGGAGGTGAACATTCAGTACTTC.

The V and J genes are TRBV18 and TRBJ1-1; TRBD1 matches 9 bases. The CDR3 is 15 residues long. The germline gives CDR1 KGHSH, CDR2 LQKENI. The ends lost 4 bases at V and 4 bases at J; junction bases unmatched: 7. Written as DNA, the CDR3 is TGTGCCAGCTCACTACAACAGGGGGCTGGCACTGAAGCTTTCTTT. Its translation is CASSLQQGAGTEAFF. The full variable domain, with the rest looked up from reference TRBV18 and TRBJ1-1, is NAGVMQNPRHLVRRRGQEARLRCSPMKGHSHVYWYRQLPEEGLKFMVYLQKENIIDESGMPKERFSAEFPKEGPSILRIQQVVRGDSAAYFCASSLQQGAGTEAFFGQGTRLTVV.

Concerning this clone: This CDR3 is also generated by other DNA sequences in the sample. This chain connects TRBV19 to TRBJ1-3; no reliable D call. Germline lookup yields CDR1 LNHDA and CDR2 SQIVND (reference sequence). The CDR3 is 14 amino acids. V lost 9 bases, J lost 0 bases, and 12 bases lay in between. CDR3 coding DNA: TGTGCCAGCACTAGTCAATCCTCTGGAAACACCATATATTTT. Amino acids: CASTSQSSGNTIYF.

The rearrangement joins TRBV5-1 to TRBJ2-1; weak D call: TRBD2 (6 bases). Trimming removed 0 bases at V and 7 bases at J, with 8 bases between. This CDR3 spans 13 amino acids. Germline V gives CDR1 SGHRS, CDR2 YFSETQ. The CDR3 spells CASSLAGVNEQFF. The CDR3 DNA reads TGCGCCAGCAGCTTGGCGGGGGTTAATGAGCAGTTCTTC.